This TCR beta chain came from a study of CD8 T cells in Susac syndrome. Random-hexamer reverse transcription was applied to roughly 0.5 to 1 ug RNA. The TCR beta CDR3 was amplified by immunoSEQ multiplex PCR across 54 Vbeta, 13 Jbeta. Using its own MiXCR run on the immunoSEQ multiplex PCR reads, TCRdb lists one record per CDR3 protein. This sample yields some 190,000 distinct CDR3 sequences, of which approximately 95% are seen a single time; approximately 0.09% belongs to the top ten. In blood CD8+ and CD4+ T cells, TCR beta underwent sequencing. In contrast to the negatively isolated CD8+ and CD4+ T cells, TEMRA cells were FACS-enriched. Input material: CD4+ T cells from PBMCs. This clonotype originated in a human donor with multiple sclerosis.

CDR3 sequence (DNA): TGTGCCACCGCGACGGGAGCCGCGGTATGGGAAAAACTGTTTTTT. This translates into CATATGAAVWEKLFF. The chain combines TRBV27 with TRBJ1-4; D not certain. Germline V lookup: CDR1 MNHEY, CDR2 SMNVEV (reference sequence). The CDR3 consists of 15 residues. V lost 10 bases to trimming and J lost 8 bases, with 23 bases between them.